The source of this T cell receptor beta chain is a study of blood T cells in healthy people across ages. There are a few counts of this clonotype. This CDR3 region has 14 residues. Germline V CDR1 and CDR2: MNHEY, SMNVEV (reference sequence). Trimming removed 5 bases from V and 5 bases from J; junction bases left unmatched: 8. PCR was performed a second time for about 6 to 11 cycles using a sample-barcoded 5' primer and a J-beta primer mix. From the 5' RACE reads, TCRdb called clonotypes with MiXCR, one entry per CDR3 protein. The sample lists under 1,100,000 distinct CDR3 sequences, under 30% seen once, with about 0.8% in the top ten. Another study also made use of these data, one on T cells of mothers and their children.

Sequencing input: blood. The rearrangement links TRBV27 to TRBJ2-7; 8 nucleotides line up with TRBD1. This TCR was sampled from a girl aged 2-10 years in good health. The CDR3 DNA reads as TGTGCCAGCAGTCCGATAGGACAGGGCAACGAGCAGTACTTC. Protein: CASSPIGQGNEQYF.